These T cell receptor beta chains were read from a single sample in a study of early T cells in non-severe SARS-CoV-2 infection. TCRdb recomputed calls from the 5' RACE reads with MiXCR, one row per CDR3 protein. The top ten clones hold roughly 6.9% of a sample with tens of thousands of distinct CDR3 sequences, under 7.5% of them seen once. Sequenced material: whole blood, taken at baseline. The origin of the receptors is an adult who was a healthcare worker with PCR-confirmed SARS-CoV-2 infection or an uninfected control (not recorded which). Both conserved end residues are part of each CDR3. D genes are given only for firm matches. Size tells how often a clone was seen (once, few, many) or the class of an expanded clone, and some rows leave it out.

D: NA
J: TRBJ2-7
V: TRBV7-8
size: NA
length: 13
CDR3: CASSYTGNYEQYF
DNA: TGTGCCAGCAGCTATACCGGGAACTACGAGCAGTACTTC

D: NA
J: TRBJ1-5
V: TRBV6-2/TRBV6-3
size: NA
length: 15
CDR3: CASSYNWIESQPQHF
DNA: TGTGCCAGCAGTTACAACTGGATCGAATCTCAGCCCCAGCATTTT

D: TRBD1
J: TRBJ2-2
V: TRBV27
size: NA
length: 13
CDR3: CASFGTDTGELFF
DNA: TGTGCCAGTTTCGGGACAGACACCGGGGAGCTGTTTTTT

D: NA
J: TRBJ2-7
V: TRBV28
size: many
length: 13
CDR3: CASSRQGTSEQYF
DNA: TGTGCCAGCAGTAGACAGGGGACTAGCGAGCAGTACTTC

D: TRBD1
J: TRBJ2-3
V: TRBV18
size: NA
length: 20
CDR3: CASSPRGSGGTGKNTDTQYF
DNA: TGTGCCAGCTCACCAAGAGGGTCTGGCGGGACAGGGAAAAATACAGATACGCAGTATTTT

D: TRBD1
J: TRBJ1-2
V: TRBV28
size: few
length: 14
CDR3: CASRLPTGRYGYTF
DNA: TGTGCCAGCCGACTCCCGACAGGGCGCTATGGCTACACCTTC

D: TRBD2
J: TRBJ2-1
V: TRBV6-2/TRBV6-3
size: many
length: 18
CDR3: CASIGEGASGIGGNEQFF
DNA: TGTGCCAGCATCGGGGAGGGAGCTAGCGGGATTGGAGGGAATGAGCAGTTCTTC

D: NA
J: TRBJ2-1
V: TRBV4-2
size: NA
length: 11
CDR3: CASSQDNEQFF
DNA: TGTGCCAGCAGCCAAGATAATGAGCAGTTCTTC

D: TRBD1
J: TRBJ1-5
V: TRBV7-2
size: NA
length: 15
CDR3: CASSLGQGRNQPQHF
DNA: TGTGCCAGCAGCTTAGGACAGGGGAGAAATCAGCCCCAGCATTTT

D: TRBD1
J: TRBJ1-1
V: TRBV20-1
size: few
length: 14
CDR3: CSAAEGAGRTEAFF
DNA: TGCAGTGCCGCGGAGGGGGCGGGAAGAACTGAAGCTTTCTTT

D: NA
J: TRBJ1-5
V: TRBV28
size: NA
length: 15
CDR3: CASSAQGPGNQPQHF
DNA: TGTGCCAGCAGTGCGCAGGGCCCTGGGAATCAGCCCCAGCATTTT

D: NA
J: TRBJ2-3
V: TRBV28
size: many
length: 16
CDR3: CASLGLTTRRTDTQYF
DNA: TGTGCCAGCCTGGGGTTAACCACGCGGAGAACAGATACGCAGTATTTT

D: TRBD1
J: TRBJ2-1
V: TRBV6-1
size: NA
length: 15
CDR3: CASSTDRGYYNEQFF
DNA: TGTGCCAGCAGTACTGACAGGGGCTACTACAATGAGCAGTTCTTC

D: NA
J: TRBJ2-7
V: TRBV7-2
size: many
length: 17
CDR3: CASSPARQDPSSYEQYF
DNA: TGTGCCAGCAGCCCTGCGCGGCAGGACCCGTCCTCCTACGAGCAGTACTTC

D: NA
J: TRBJ2-1
V: TRBV7-2
size: NA
length: 13
CDR3: CASSSRRGNEQFF
DNA: TGTGCCAGCAGCTCCCGCAGGGGTAATGAGCAGTTCTTC

D: TRBD2
J: TRBJ2-3
V: TRBV18
size: few
length: 14
CDR3: CASSPAGGRDTQYF
DNA: TGTGCCAGCTCACCAGCGGGAGGGCGTGATACGCAGTATTTT